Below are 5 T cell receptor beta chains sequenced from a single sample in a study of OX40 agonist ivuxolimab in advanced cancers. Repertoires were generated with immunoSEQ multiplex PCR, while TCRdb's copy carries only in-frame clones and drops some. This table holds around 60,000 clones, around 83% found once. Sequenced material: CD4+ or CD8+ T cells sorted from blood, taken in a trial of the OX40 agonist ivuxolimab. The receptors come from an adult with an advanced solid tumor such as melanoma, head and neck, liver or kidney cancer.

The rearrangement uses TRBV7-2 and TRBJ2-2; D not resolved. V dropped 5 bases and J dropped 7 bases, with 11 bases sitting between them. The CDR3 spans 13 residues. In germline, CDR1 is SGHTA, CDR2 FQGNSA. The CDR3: CASSPALSGELFF. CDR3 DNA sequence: TGTGCCAGCAGCCCCGCTTTGAGCGGGGAGCTGTTTTTT.

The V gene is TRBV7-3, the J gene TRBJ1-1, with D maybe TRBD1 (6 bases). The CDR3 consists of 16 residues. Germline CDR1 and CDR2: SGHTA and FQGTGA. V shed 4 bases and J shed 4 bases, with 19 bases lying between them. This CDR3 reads CASSSTPTRTVTEAFF. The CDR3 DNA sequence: TGTGCCAGCAGCTCTACCCCTACAAGGACAGTCACTGAAGCTTTCTTT.

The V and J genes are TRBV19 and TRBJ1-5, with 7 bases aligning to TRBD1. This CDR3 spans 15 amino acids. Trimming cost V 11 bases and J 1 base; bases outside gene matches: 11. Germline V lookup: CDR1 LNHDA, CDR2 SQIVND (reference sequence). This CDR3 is CACGERGQSNQPQHF. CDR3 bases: TGTGCCTGTGGGGAGAGGGGGCAAAGCAATCAGCCCCAGCATTTT.

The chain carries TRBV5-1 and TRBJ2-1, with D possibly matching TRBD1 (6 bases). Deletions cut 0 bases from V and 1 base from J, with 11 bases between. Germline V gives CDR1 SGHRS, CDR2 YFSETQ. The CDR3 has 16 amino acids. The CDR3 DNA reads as TGCGCCAGCAGCTTGGACAGGGTTCGGTCCTACAATGAGCAGTTCTTC. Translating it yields CASSLDRVRSYNEQFF.

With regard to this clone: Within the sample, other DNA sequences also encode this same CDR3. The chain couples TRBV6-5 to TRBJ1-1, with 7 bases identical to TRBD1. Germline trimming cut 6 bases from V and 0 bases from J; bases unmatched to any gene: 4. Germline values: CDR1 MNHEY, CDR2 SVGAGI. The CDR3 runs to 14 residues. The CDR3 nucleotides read TGTGCCAGCAGACTCGACAGGGTGAACACTGAAGCTTTCTTT. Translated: CASRLDRVNTEAFF.